These 21 T cell receptor beta chains were sequenced from one sample in a study of T cell changes during pregnancy in multiple sclerosis. The protocol was immunoSEQ multiplex PCR, while the TCRdb copy is restricted to in-frame clones and leaves out a portion. The data show some 59,000 clones, around 91% seen once. Source: peripheral blood, taken in the third trimester of pregnancy. The receptor source for this set is a female donor in good health, enrolled as a control in a pregnancy study.

This chain links TRBV2 with TRBJ1-2, with 7 bases aligning to TRBD1. V trimming: 4 bases; J trimming: 4 bases; junction bases outside the gene matches: 6. Looked up from germline, CDR1 is SNHLY and CDR2 is FYNNEI. The CDR3 length is 14 residues. CDR3 in amino acids: CASSAQGSAYGYTF. The CDR3 nucleotides are TGTGCCAGCAGTGCACAGGGGTCGGCCTATGGCTACACCTTC.

The chain combines TRBV14 with TRBJ2-1, with 13 bases identical to TRBD2. CDR3 length equals 19 residues. V lost 0 bases, J lost 5 bases, and 10 bases stayed unmatched. Looked up from germline, CDR1 is SGHDN and CDR2 is FVKESK. DNA for the CDR3: TGTGCCAGCAGCCAAGATCTCCCAACTAGCGGGAGGGGGGACAATGAGCAGTTCTTC. As protein: CASSQDLPTSGRGDNEQFF. Drawing the rest from reference TRBV14 and TRBJ2-1, the complete variable domain is EAGVTQFPSHSVIEKGQTVTLRCDPISGHDNLYWYRRVMGKEIKFLLHFVKESKQDESGMPNNRFLAERTGGTYSTLKVQPAELEDSGVYFCASSQDLPTSGRGDNEQFFGPGTRLTVL.

The chain carries TRBV19 and TRBJ2-4, with D possibly TRBD1 on 6 matching bases. The V gene's germline CDR1 is LNHDA and CDR2 SQIVND (reference sequence). The CDR3 totals 15 residues. Trimming removed 6 bases from V and 7 bases from J, with 19 bases in between. The CDR3 sequence is CASRGAGVVRNIQYF. The CDR3 coding sequence is TGTGCCAGTAGGGGGGCAGGGGTTGTTCGGAACATTCAGTACTTC.

The gene calls are TRBV29-1 and TRBJ1-1; the D is unclear. V was cut by 6 bases and J by 8 bases, with 31 bases left in between. Germline loops: CDR1 SQVTM, CDR2 ANQGSEA. This CDR3 has 17 amino acids. The CDR3 loop is CSVAGLPDYQTSQEAFF. Written as DNA, the CDR3 is TGCAGCGTCGCCGGACTGCCCGATTACCAGACTTCCCAAGAAGCTTTCTTT.

Only one count was recorded for this clone. The rearrangement joins TRBV10-3 to TRBJ1-2; perhaps TRBD1 as D (5 bases). Germline assignment: CDR1 ENHRY and CDR2 SYGVKD. The CDR3 extends over 12 amino acids. V was pared by 6 bases and J by 6 bases, with 11 bases between. Written as DNA, the CDR3 is TGTGCCATCAGGGGGCCTCAGGATGGCTACACCTTC. Amino acid sequence: CAIRGPQDGYTF.

The chain uses TRBV5-6 and TRBJ1-4; D is uncertain. This CDR3 region has 13 residues. The germline V and J ends were trimmed by 0 bases and 8 bases, with 8 bases remaining between them. Germline loops: CDR1 SGHDT, CDR2 YYEEEE. CDR3 in DNA: TGTGCCAGCAGCTTGGAGACGGGGGAAAAACTGTTTTTT. Protein: CASSLETGEKLFF.

V gene TRBV2 combines with J gene TRBJ2-7; 9 nucleotides align to TRBD2. J was trimmed by 3 bases and V by 4 bases; bases with no gene match: 4. CDR3 size: 14 residues. Germline V gene lookup returns CDR1 SNHLY and CDR2 FYNNEI. The CDR3 sequence is CASSAPSGDYEQYF. In DNA, the CDR3 is TGTGCCAGCAGTGCGCCTAGCGGGGACTACGAGCAGTACTTC.

The chain links TRBV5-6 to TRBJ2-3; 7 nucleotides align to TRBD1. Germline V CDR1 and CDR2: SGHDT, YYEEEE. With V trimmed by 4 bases and J by 3 bases, 5 bases remained unmatched. The CDR3 length is 14 residues. The DNA of the CDR3 is TGTGCCAGCAGCCCCGGGACAGAGACAGATACGCAGTATTTT. Its translation is CASSPGTETDTQYF.

The V gene is TRBV6-1, the J gene TRBJ1-4; D gene unclear. Trimming cost V 2 bases and J 2 bases, with 12 bases left between them. This CDR3 spans 16 amino acids. The V gene's germline CDR1 is MNHNS and CDR2 SASEGT. Written as DNA, the CDR3 is TGTGCCAGCAGTGAAAGGAGGGCAGGTACTAATGAAAAACTGTTTTTT. Translating it yields CASSERRAGTNEKLFF.

The CDR3 coding sequence is TGTGCCAGCACCAACCGGCAGGGGCATGGCTACACCTTC. Its translation is CASTNRQGHGYTF. J is TRBJ1-2 and V is TRBV27, with D tentatively TRBD1 (6 bases). Germline V lookup: CDR1 MNHEY, CDR2 SMNVEV (reference sequence). V was shortened by 7 bases and J by 6 bases, with 15 bases between the two germline ends. This CDR3 comprises 13 residues.

The rearrangement links TRBV11-3 to TRBJ2-5; 7 bases fit TRBD1. With V trimmed by 1 base and J by 0 bases, 8 bases remained unmatched. The CDR3 sequence is 17 residues long. The germline CDR1 and CDR2 sequences are SGHNT and YENEEA. CDR3 DNA: TGTGCCAGCAGCTTAGGGCCCAGGGGGTCGTACCAAGAGACCCAGTACTTC. Amino acid sequence: CASSLGPRGSYQETQYF.

In its sample, this clone was seen once. This chain joins TRBV5-1 and TRBJ1-2; 7 nucleotides agree with TRBD1. The CDR3 totals 15 residues. The J segment lost 2 bases and the V segment lost 0 bases, leaving 4 bases of the junction unmatched. Germline V gives CDR1 SGHRS, CDR2 YFSETQ. CDR3 coding DNA: TGCGCCAGCAGCTTGGAGGGACAGCCAAACTATGGCTACACCTTC. It codes for CASSLEGQPNYGYTF.

The gene calls are TRBV12-5 and TRBJ2-5; TRBD1 agrees at 10 bases. Germline V lookup: CDR1 LGHNT, CDR2 FRNRAP. CDR3 length: 14 amino acids. The trim removed 4 bases at V and 4 bases at J, leaving 3 bases unmatched. CDR3 DNA sequence: TGTGCTAGTGGTTGGACAGGGGGGAGAGAGACCCAGTACTTC. Protein sequence: CASGWTGGRETQYF.

This chain connects TRBV5-1 to TRBJ1-1; D is uncertain. Germline CDR1 SGHRS, CDR2 YFSETQ. CDR3 length equals 18 residues. V was clipped by 0 bases and J by 4 bases, with 22 bases between them. For the CDR3, the DNA is TGCGCCAGCAGCTTGGAATCGACCCAGCGGGTCCGGGGCACTGAAGCTTTCTTT. Translation gives CASSLESTQRVRGTEAFF.

The chain joins TRBV11-3 to TRBJ2-5, with D unclear. The CDR3 loop spans 11 amino acids. V gave up 2 bases and J gave up 5 bases, with 3 bases separating them. Per germline, CDR1 SGHNT and CDR2 YENEEA. CDR3 coding DNA: TGTGCCAGCAGCTTACAGGAGACCCAGTACTTC. Amino acids: CASSLQETQYF. The full variable domain, in which reference TRBV11-3 and TRBJ2-5 provide the parts outside the CDR3, is EAGVVQSPRYKIIEKKQPVAFWCNPISGHNTLYWYLQNLGQGPELLIRYENEEAVDDSQLPKDRFSAERLKGVDSTLKIQPAELGDSAVYLCASSLQETQYFGPGTRLLVL.

The J gene is TRBJ2-1, the V gene TRBV4-2, with 7 bases matching TRBD2. V lost 0 bases and J lost 8; bases outside the gene matches: 7. This CDR3 region has 15 residues. Germline V gene lookup returns CDR1 LGHNA and CDR2 YNFKEQ. In nucleotides, the CDR3 is TGTGCCAGCAGCCAAGATTGGCGGGAGTGGCATGAGCAGTTCTTC. It encodes CASSQDWREWHEQFF.

This clone showed up just a few times. This sequence joins TRBV18 and TRBJ1-2; possible D gene TRBD1, 6 bases. CDR1 is KGHSH and CDR2 is LQKENI in the germline V gene. Deletions cut 2 bases from V and 6 bases from J, with 19 bases between. There are 16 residues in the CDR3. The CDR3 protein is CASSPGTRIGVNGYTF. CDR3 sequence (DNA): TGTGCCAGCTCACCAGGGACAAGGATCGGGGTGAATGGCTACACCTTC.

The chain has TRBV7-2 and TRBJ1-5; D remains ambiguous. CDR1 is SGHTA and CDR2 is FQGNSA in the germline V gene. This CDR3 comprises 17 residues. V lost 1 base and J 0 bases, leaving 13 bases between the germline ends. In DNA form, the CDR3 reads TGTGCCAGCAGCTTAGTGAGTCTTCATATTAGCAATCAGCCCCAGCATTTT. It is translated as CASSLVSLHISNQPQHF. The whole variable domain, filled in from reference TRBV7-2 and TRBJ1-5, reads GAGVSQSPSNKVTEKGKDVELRCDPISGHTALYWYRQSLGQGLEFLIYFQGNSAPDKSGLPSDRFSAERTGGSVSTLTIQRTQQEDSAVYLCASSLVSLHISNQPQHFGDGTRLSIL.

V gene TRBV6-4 combines with J gene TRBJ1-2, with 8 bases that match TRBD1. Per the germline V gene, CDR1 is MRHNA and CDR2 is SNTAGT. CDR3 length: 14 residues. Trimming took 3 bases from V and 6 from J; bases not matched to a gene: 6. DNA of the CDR3: TGTGCCAGCAGTGAAGGACAGGGATCCAATGGCTACACCTTC. Translated, it gives CASSEGQGSNGYTF.

The table lists this clone with a count of one. This chain connects TRBV19 to TRBJ1-2; TRBD1 matches 9 bases. The CDR3 loop spans 17 amino acids. Germline CDR1 reads LNHDA; CDR2 reads SQIVND (reference sequence). The V segment lost 4 bases and the J segment 2 bases; nucleotides outside the gene matches: 11. The CDR3 DNA reads as TGTGCCAGTAGTAACCGCCGGGACAGGGATCGAAACTATGGCTACACCTTC. Its protein product is CASSNRRDRDRNYGYTF. Based on the CDR3 plus reference TRBV19 and TRBJ1-2, the full variable domain is DGGITQSPKYLFRKEGQNVTLSCEQNLNHDAMYWYRQDPGQGLRLIYYSQIVNDFQKGDIAEGYSVSREKKESFPLTVTSAQKNPTAFYLCASSNRRDRDRNYGYTFGSGTRLTVV.

The chain carries TRBV6-6 and TRBJ1-1; 9 nucleotides match TRBD1. Germline CDR1 is MNHNY and CDR2 is SVGAGI (reference sequence). The CDR3 extends over 15 amino acids. V dropped 7 bases and J dropped 1; count of bases not matched to a gene: 7. The CDR3 region has the DNA TGTGCCAGCAAACAAAACAGGGGGCAGAACACTGAAGCTTTCTTT. It yields the protein CASKQNRGQNTEAFF.